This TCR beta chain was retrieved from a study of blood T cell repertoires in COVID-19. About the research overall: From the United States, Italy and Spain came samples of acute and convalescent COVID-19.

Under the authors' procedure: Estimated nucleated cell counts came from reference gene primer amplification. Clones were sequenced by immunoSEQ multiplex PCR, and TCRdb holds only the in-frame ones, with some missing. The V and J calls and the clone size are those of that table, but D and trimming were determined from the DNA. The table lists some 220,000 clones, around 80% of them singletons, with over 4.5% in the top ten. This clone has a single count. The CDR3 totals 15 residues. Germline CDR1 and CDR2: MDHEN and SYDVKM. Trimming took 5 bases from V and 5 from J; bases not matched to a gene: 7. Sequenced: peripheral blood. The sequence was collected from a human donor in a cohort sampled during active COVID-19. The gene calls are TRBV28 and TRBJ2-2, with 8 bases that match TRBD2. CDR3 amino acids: CASSTSGRQTGELFF. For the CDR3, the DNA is TGTGCCAGCAGTACCAGCGGGAGACAAACCGGGGAGCTGTTTTTT.